This T cell receptor beta chain was recorded in a study of T-cell reconstitution after alpha-beta-depleted transplantation in children. As it was prepared, the TCRbeta library received unique molecular identifiers. TCRdb reprocessed the PCR reads via MiXCR and lists one record per CDR3 protein. The sample includes some 7,500 distinct CDR3 sequences, 30% of them seen just once. This clonotype is a singleton in its sample. The antigen is unknown. The ends were cut back, 4 bases at V and 4 bases at J, with 15 bases in the middle. The CDR3 is 14 residues long. From germline, CDR1 is SGHRS and CDR2 YFSETQ. Study results and caveats: Some patients owed their high day-60 TCRbeta diversity to surviving recipient T cells and thymic progenitors. It was newly produced T cells that mostly accounted for T-cell counts and diversity one year after transplant.

This clonotype was obtained from a boy in the first two years of life who had a stem cell transplant for SCID, so the T cells may come from the graft donor. This chain links TRBV5-1 with TRBJ2-7; perhaps TRBD2 as D (5 bases). The input for sequencing was peripheral blood, taken 60 days after TCRalphabeta/CD19-depleted stem cell transplant. DNA for the CDR3: TGCGCCAGCAGCCGTGTAGGGTCGGGGTACGAGCAGTACTTC. Encoded protein: CASSRVGSGYEQYF.